This T cell receptor beta chain came from a study of blood T cell repertoires in COVID-19. Method: immunoSEQ multiplex PCR; TCRdb's copy keeps in-frame clones and lacks some. The repertoire holds about 170,000 clones, with more than 75% as singletons. The ends were cut back, 1 base at V and 3 bases at J, with 15 bases in the middle. Germline CDR1 reads LNHNV; CDR2 reads YYDKDF (reference sequence). This CDR3 has 16 residues. The table lists this clone with a count of one. This clonotype originated in a man between 18 and 29 years old with COVID-19, enrolled during active disease. This sequence joins TRBV15 and TRBJ1-1; maybe TRBD1 (5 bases). Material for sequencing was peripheral blood. CDR3 DNA sequence: TGTGCCACCAGCAGAGTAACAGGATACCCCGACACTGAAGCTTTCTTT. Amino acids: CATSRVTGYPDTEAFF.